The 9 T cell receptor beta chains below were found in one sample sequenced in a study of blood T cells in healthy people across ages. It was with a sample-barcoded 5' primer and a J-beta primer mix that a second PCR of roughly 7 to 11 cycles was run. TCRdb reprocessed the 5' RACE reads with MiXCR, giving one entry per CDR3 protein. Of 980,000 or so distinct CDR3 sequences listed, around 49% were seen once; the top ten hold 13%. Material for sequencing was blood. Receptors originate from a man aged 30-40 years in good health.

As DNA, the CDR3 is TGTGCCAGCAGCTTAGTTGTGGGCATTAACAATGAGCAGTTCTTC. This encodes CASSLVVGINNEQFF. The chain has TRBV7-2 and TRBJ2-1; D not resolved. Germline V gene sequence: CDR1 SGHTA, CDR2 FQGNSA. The CDR3 loop spans 15 amino acids. Trimming shortened V by 1 base and J by 5 bases, and 12 bases separated the two germline ends.

This clonotype occurred a few times. The CDR3 DNA reads TGTGCCAGCAGCCGGGGGGGGCCGAACATTCAGTACTTC. Residues: CASSRGGPNIQYF. The chain has TRBV7-2 and TRBJ2-4; the match to TRBD2 covers 8 bases. This CDR3 comprises 13 residues. Germline CDR1 and CDR2: SGHTA and FQGNSA. The V and J ends lost 5 bases and 7 bases, in that order; junction bases with no gene match: 4.

This clonotype appeared a few times. This chain joins TRBV12-3 or TRBV12-4 and TRBJ2-1, with 7 bases matching TRBD2. The junction had 8 bases not matched to a gene; V was cut back by 3 bases and J by 6 bases. CDR3 size: 15 residues. The CDR3 nucleotides read TGTGCCAGCAGTTTCCCGGGGGGAGGAATCAATGAGCAGTTCTTC. Its translation: CASSFPGGGINEQFF.

This clonotype has more than one count but fewer than ten. This sequence joins TRBV6-1 and TRBJ2-5; 10 bases line up with TRBD2. The CDR3 is made up of 16 amino acids. Germline assignment: CDR1 MNHNS and CDR2 SASEGT. After removal of 4 bases from V and 1 base from J, the junction contained 6 bases not matched to a gene. This chain's CDR3 is CASSVISGGIQETQYF. The DNA of the CDR3 is TGTGCCAGCAGTGTTATTAGCGGGGGGATCCAAGAGACCCAGTACTTC.

The DNA of the CDR3 is TGCAGTGCTAGCCAATTAGGTAGGACTTTTGGGGGCAATCAGCCCCAGCATTTT. Translating it yields CSASQLGRTFGGNQPQHF. The chain employs TRBV20-1 and TRBJ1-5; no firm D call. This CDR3 spans 18 amino acids. Looked up from germline, CDR1 is DFQATT and CDR2 is SNEGSKA (reference sequence). The germline V and J ends were trimmed by 3 bases and 2 bases, with 23 bases remaining between them.

The chain employs TRBV4-3 and TRBJ2-3; 9 bases match TRBD2. With V trimmed by 0 bases and J by 0 bases, 7 bases remained unmatched. The CDR3 has 18 amino acids. Looked up from germline, CDR1 is LGHNA and CDR2 is YSLEER. CDR3 region: CASSQEFAGGPSTDTQYF. The CDR3 region has the DNA TGCGCCAGCAGCCAAGAGTTCGCGGGGGGGCCTAGCACAGATACGCAGTATTTT.

This clonotype has more than one count but fewer than ten. This chain joins TRBV12-3 or TRBV12-4 and TRBJ2-3; 7 nucleotides line up with TRBD1. There are 15 residues in the CDR3. The J segment lost 2 bases and the V segment lost 6 bases, leaving 8 bases of the junction unmatched. As DNA, the CDR3 is TGTGCCAGCAGACCGAGGGGGCCAGACACAGATACGCAGTATTTT. Translated, it gives CASRPRGPDTDTQYF.

The chain has TRBV28 and TRBJ1-5, with D hard to call. V was trimmed by 2 bases and J by 9 bases, leaving 8 bases between them. CDR3 size: 12 residues. Germline V gene data show CDR1 as MDHEN and CDR2 as SYDVKM. CDR3 sequence reads: CASSLLLRPQHF. The CDR3 DNA reads TGTGCCAGCAGTTTACTCTTACGGCCCCAGCATTTT.

This chain links TRBV20-1 with TRBJ1-2, with a weak D call TRBD1 (5 bases). The CDR3 contains 14 residues. V lost 3 bases to trimming and J lost 6 bases, with 17 bases between them. CDR1 is DFQATT and CDR2 is SNEGSKA in the germline V gene (reference sequence). CDR3 nucleotides: TGCAGTGCTAGCTTCGGGACTAAGATAGATGGCTACACCTTC. Translated: CSASFGTKIDGYTF.